This TCR beta chain originates from a study of siplizumab effects on memory and regulatory T cells. This CDR3 has 14 amino acids. Trimming left V 2 bases short and J 1 base short, with 9 bases between. In germline, CDR1 is SGHTS, CDR2 YDEGEE. The method was immunoSEQ multiplex PCR; TCRdb's version includes in-frame clones alone and lacks a portion of them. The table has 100,000 or so clones, 94% seen once; the top ten hold over 1%. V and J are TRBV5-8 and TRBJ1-1; tentatively, D is TRBD1 (6 bases). Sequencing was done on a sample of non-Treg CD4+ T cells sorted from blood. The receptor was isolated from a human donor in good health. CDR3 protein: CASSFGGTNTEAFF. The CDR3, as DNA: TGTGCCAGCAGCTTTGGGGGCACGAACACTGAAGCTTTCTTT.